What follows are 7 T cell receptor beta chains derived from one specimen sequenced in a study of T-cell memory formation after mild COVID-19. TCRdb analysed the 5' RACE reads with MiXCR anew, one entry per CDR3 protein. Seen here are more than 400,000 distinct CDR3 sequences, 15% to 20% observed once, and the top ten hold around 12%. Specimen: PBMCs or a T cell subset sorted from them (not recorded which). The receptor set was obtained from an adult woman who had mild COVID-19 (a few samples of this study predate the infection). Cell type and time point are not known.

This clonotype was counted at least ten times. The J gene is TRBJ2-7, the V gene TRBV27; D not certain. Germline-derived CDR1 and CDR2 are MNHEY and SMNVEV (reference sequence). Trimming stripped 0 bases from V and 3 bases from J, with 9 bases between. The CDR3 extends over 14 amino acids. Here the CDR3 DNA reads TGTGCCAGCAGTTTATCTGGACGAAACTACGAGCAGTACTTC. This gives the protein CASSLSGRNYEQYF.

The chain recombines TRBV7-9 with TRBJ2-1, with 12 bases fitting TRBD2. CDR1 SEHNR and CDR2 FQNEAQ come from the germline V gene (reference sequence). This CDR3 region has 16 residues. V shed 5 bases, J shed 6 bases, and the junction held 8 bases outside the gene matches. The CDR3 is CASSTAGLAGPNEQFF. CDR3 nucleotide sequence: TGTGCCAGCAGCACAGCGGGACTAGCGGGCCCCAATGAGCAGTTCTTC.

The V call is TRBV28, the J call TRBJ1-5; TRBD1 matches 7 bases. Trimming took 2 bases from V and 0 from J; bases not matched to a gene: 10. Germline CDR1 reads MDHEN; CDR2 reads SYDVKM. CDR3 length: 18 residues. CDR3 loop: CASSLLRDSAFSNQPQHF. In DNA form, the CDR3 reads TGTGCCAGCAGTTTACTTAGGGACAGCGCCTTTAGCAATCAGCCCCAGCATTTT.

This clonotype was detected a few times. This chain links TRBV6-1 with TRBJ1-5, with 10 nucleotides matching TRBD1. V lost 6 bases and J lost 3; bases outside the gene matches: 8. The CDR3 has 16 amino acids. Germline V gene sequence: CDR1 MNHNS, CDR2 SASEGT. The CDR3, as DNA: TGTGCCAGCAGATCCGGGGACAGGGGTTTCAATCAGCCCCAGCATTTT. Translating it yields CASRSGDRGFNQPQHF.

The genes are TRBV3-1 and TRBJ2-3; 8 bases map to TRBD2. The CDR3 contains 14 residues. The germline V gene encodes CDR1 LGHDT and CDR2 YNNKEL (reference sequence). Losses at the gene ends were 5 bases for V and 4 bases for J; bases not matched to a gene: 5. DNA for the CDR3: TGTGCCAGCAGCTTCATAGCGGGGTCAGATACGCAGTATTTT. It yields the protein CASSFIAGSDTQYF.

This clonotype was observed a handful of times. This chain joins TRBV7-8 and TRBJ2-4, with 10 bases fitting TRBD2. V lost 0 bases, J lost 6 bases, and 11 bases stayed unmatched. This CDR3 spans 18 amino acids. The V gene's germline CDR1 is SGHVS and CDR2 FQNEAQ. The CDR3 reads CASSLAGPSGGRGNIQYF. As DNA, the CDR3 is TGTGCCAGCAGCTTAGCGGGACCTAGCGGGGGACGTGGAAACATTCAGTACTTC.

The chain links TRBV3-1 to TRBJ1-1; TRBD1 is a possible D gene (6 bases). The CDR3 runs to 14 residues. Germline V gives CDR1 LGHDT, CDR2 YNNKEL (reference sequence). The ends were cut back, 2 bases at V and 7 bases at J, with 14 bases in the middle. CDR3 sequence (DNA): TGTGCCAGCAGCCAAAGTGGAACAGGGCTTGAAGCTTTCTTT. It specifies CASSQSGTGLEAFF.